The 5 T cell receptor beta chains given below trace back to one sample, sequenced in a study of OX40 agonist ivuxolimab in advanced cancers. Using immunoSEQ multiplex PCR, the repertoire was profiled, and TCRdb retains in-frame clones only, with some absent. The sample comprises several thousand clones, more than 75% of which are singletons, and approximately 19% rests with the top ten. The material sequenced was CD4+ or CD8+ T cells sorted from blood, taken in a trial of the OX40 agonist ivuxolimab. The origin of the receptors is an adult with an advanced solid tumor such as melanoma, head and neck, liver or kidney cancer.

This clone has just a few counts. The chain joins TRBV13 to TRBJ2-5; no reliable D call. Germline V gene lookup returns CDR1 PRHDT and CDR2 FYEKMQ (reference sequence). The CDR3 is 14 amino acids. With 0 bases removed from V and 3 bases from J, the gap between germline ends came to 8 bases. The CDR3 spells CASSLGTGEETQYF. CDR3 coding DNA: TGTGCCAGCAGCTTAGGCACTGGGGAAGAGACCCAGTACTTC.

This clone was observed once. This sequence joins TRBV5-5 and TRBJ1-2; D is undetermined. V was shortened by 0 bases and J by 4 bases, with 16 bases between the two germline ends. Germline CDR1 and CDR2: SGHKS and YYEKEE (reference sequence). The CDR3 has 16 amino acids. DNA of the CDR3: TGTGCCAGCAGCTTGGTCGAGGGAACGGCGGGCTATGGCTACACCTTC. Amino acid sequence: CASSLVEGTAGYGYTF.

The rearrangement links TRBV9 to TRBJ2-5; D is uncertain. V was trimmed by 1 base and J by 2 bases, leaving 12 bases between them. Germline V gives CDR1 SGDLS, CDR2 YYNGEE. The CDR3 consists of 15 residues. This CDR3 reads CASSVYDAIQETQYF. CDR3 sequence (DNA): TGTGCCAGCAGCGTATACGACGCGATTCAAGAGACCCAGTACTTC.

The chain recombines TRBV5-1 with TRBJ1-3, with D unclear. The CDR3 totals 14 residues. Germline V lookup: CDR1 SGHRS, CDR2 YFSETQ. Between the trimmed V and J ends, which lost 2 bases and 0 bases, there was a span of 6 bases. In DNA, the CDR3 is TGCGCCAGCAGCTTTGATCTCTCTGGAAACACCATATATTTT. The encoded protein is CASSFDLSGNTIYF.

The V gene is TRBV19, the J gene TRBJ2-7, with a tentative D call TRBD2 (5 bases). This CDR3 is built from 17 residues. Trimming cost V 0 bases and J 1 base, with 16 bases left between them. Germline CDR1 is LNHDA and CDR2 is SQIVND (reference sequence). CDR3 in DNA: TGTGCCAGTAGTATAGACACGACAAGGAGGTTATCCTACGAGCAGTACTTC. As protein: CASSIDTTRRLSYEQYF.